Listed below are T cell receptor beta chains from one sample, sequenced in a study of blood T cell repertoires in COVID-19. Measured with immunoSEQ multiplex PCR; TCRdb has only the in-frame clones, and not every one. There are 120,000 or so clones in the sample; around nine tenths occur only once, and about 7.3% lies in the top ten. Sequencing was performed on peripheral blood. Receptors were obtained from a man in his forties or fifties with acute or convalescent COVID-19. CDR3s include the opening cysteine and the closing phenylalanine or tryptophan. D genes are given only for firm matches. The listing skips clone size in some rows; elsewhere it reads once, few, many or a size class.

TRBJ2-3,TRBD1,TRBV6-5,.,CASRTTGFVDTQYF,TGTGCCAGCAGAACGACAGGGTTCGTCGATACGCAGTATTTT
TRBJ1-4,.,TRBV7-2,.,CASRRSTNEKLFF,TGTGCCAGCAGGCGTTCAACTAATGAAAAACTGTTTTTT
TRBJ2-1,.,TRBV15,.,CATSRGNGVYEQFF,TGTGCCACCAGCAGGGGAAACGGGGTATATGAGCAGTTCTTC
TRBJ2-7,TRBD1,TRBV24-1,once,CATSDPGTGYYEQYF,TGTGCCACCAGTGACCCCGGGACAGGGTACTACGAGCAGTACTTC
TRBJ1-1,.,TRBV5-5,.,CASSPGAANTEAFF,TGTGCCAGCAGCCCAGGGGCGGCCAACACTGAAGCTTTCTTT
TRBJ1-2,.,TRBV4-1,.,CASSQDVLLALDGYTF,TGCGCCAGCAGCCAAGACGTCCTTTTAGCGCTCGACGGCTACACCTTC
TRBJ1-4,.,TRBV11-2,.,CASSLYVSTNEKLFF,TGTGCCAGCAGCTTATATGTAAGCACTAATGAAAAACTGTTTTTT
TRBJ1-2,.,TRBV19,.,CASSSDSYGYTF,TGTGCCAGTAGTAGCGACAGCTATGGCTACACCTTC
TRBJ2-7,TRBD2,TRBV5-5,.,CASSLAPRGGSYEQYF,TGTGCCAGCAGCTTGGCCCCTCGCGGGGGCTCCTACGAGCAGTACTTC
TRBJ1-3,TRBD1,TRBV5-1,.,CASSSGTDGNTIYF,TGCGCCAGCAGCTCAGGGACAGATGGAAACACCATATATTTT